The clone carrying this T cell receptor beta chain was observed once. Profiled with immunoSEQ multiplex PCR; TCRdb holds only in-frame clones, not every one. This sample has under 200,000 clones, with 80% to 95% found just once. This entry comes from a study of T cell responses to AZD1222 COVID-19 vaccine. Per germline, CDR1 LGHDT and CDR2 YNNKEL (reference sequence). The germline V and J ends were trimmed by 1 base and 12 bases, with 7 bases remaining between them. CDR3 length: 11 residues. The receptor was isolated from an adult in good health. The V gene is TRBV3-1 (or the pseudogene TRBV3-2), the J gene TRBJ2-1; weak D call: TRBD1 (5 bases). The specimen comprised peripheral blood, sampled on day 0 of AZD1222 vaccination. This CDR3 reads CASSQGGWQFF. CDR3 nucleotides: TGTGCCAGCAGCCAAGGGGGCTGGCAGTTCTTC.